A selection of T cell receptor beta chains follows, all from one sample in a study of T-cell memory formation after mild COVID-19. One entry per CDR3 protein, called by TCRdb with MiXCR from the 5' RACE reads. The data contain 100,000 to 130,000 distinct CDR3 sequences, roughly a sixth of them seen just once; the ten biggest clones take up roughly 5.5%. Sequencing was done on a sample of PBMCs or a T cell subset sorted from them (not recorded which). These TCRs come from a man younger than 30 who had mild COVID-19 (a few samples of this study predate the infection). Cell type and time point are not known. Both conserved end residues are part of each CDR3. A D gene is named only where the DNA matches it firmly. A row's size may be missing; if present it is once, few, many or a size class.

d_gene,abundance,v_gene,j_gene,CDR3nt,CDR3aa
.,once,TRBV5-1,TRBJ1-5,TGCGCCAGCAGCTTGCAGCCGGGGGGGCATAGCAATCAGCCCCAGCATTTT,CASSLQPGGHSNQPQHF
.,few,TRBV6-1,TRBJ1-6,TGTGCCAGCAGTGAAAGTTATGGAGGAAGTTTCCCCGGTTCACCCCTCCACTTT,CASSESYGGSFPGSPLHF
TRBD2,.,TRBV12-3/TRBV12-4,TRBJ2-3,TGTGCCAGCGGACTAACCGGGACTAGTCGATATACGCAGTATTTT,CASGLTGTSRYTQYF
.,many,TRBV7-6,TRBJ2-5,TGTGCCAGCAGCTTTTACTCGGGACAAACTCAAGAGACCCAGTACTTC,CASSFYSGQTQETQYF
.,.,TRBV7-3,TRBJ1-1,TGTGCCACCGGCCTTGAGTCGAACACTGAAGCTTTCTTT,CATGLESNTEAFF
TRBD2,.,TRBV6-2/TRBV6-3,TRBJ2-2,TGTGCCAGCAGCTCTAGCGGGGGGACCGGGGAGCTGTTTTTT,CASSSSGGTGELFF
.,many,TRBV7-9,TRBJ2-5,TGTGCCAGCAGTCAGCTAGCGCGTGGTGATGACCAAGAGACCCAGTACTTC,CASSQLARGDDQETQYF
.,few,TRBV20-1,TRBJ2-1,TGCAGTGCTAGAGATTCCGGGACCGGGGATGAGCAGTTCTTC,CSARDSGTGDEQFF
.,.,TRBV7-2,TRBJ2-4,TGTGCCAGCGGGGCAGGGGCGATTGACTTTATTCAGTACTTC,CASGAGAIDFIQYF
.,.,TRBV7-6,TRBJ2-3,TGTGCCAGCAGCTCTTCGGGGTGGGATACGCAGTATTTT,CASSSSGWDTQYF
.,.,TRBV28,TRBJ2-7,TGTGCCAGCAGTTTAAGAACCTACGAGCAGTACTTC,CASSLRTYEQYF
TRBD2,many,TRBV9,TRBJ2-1,TGTGCCAGCAGCCCTGGGGCGGCTAGCGGGTCTTACAATGAGCAGTTCTTC,CASSPGAASGSYNEQFF
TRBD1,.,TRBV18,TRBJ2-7,TGTGCCAGCTCACCTGGGACAGGGGGCCCCTACGAGCAGTACTTC,CASSPGTGGPYEQYF
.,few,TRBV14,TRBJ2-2,TGTGCCAGCAGCCAAGGATTGGTAACCTGGAGGAACACCGGGGAGCTGTTTTTT,CASSQGLVTWRNTGELFF
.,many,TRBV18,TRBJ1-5,TGTGCCAGCTCAGAAACCGGGATGTCGGGCAATCAGCCCCAGCATTTT,CASSETGMSGNQPQHF
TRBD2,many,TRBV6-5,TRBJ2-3,TGTGCCAGCAGTGTACGGGGGGGTGGCACAGATACGCAGTATTTT,CASSVRGGGTDTQYF
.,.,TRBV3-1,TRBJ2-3,TGTGCCAGCAGCCAAGCGGAGGCCGTATATACGCAGTATTTT,CASSQAEAVYTQYF
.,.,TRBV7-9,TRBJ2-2,TGTGCCAGCAGCTTCCAGGGCCCCGGGGAGCTGTTTTTT,CASSFQGPGELFF
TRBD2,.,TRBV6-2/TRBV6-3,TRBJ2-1,TGTGCCAGCAAAGACACGACTAGCGGGGGCTCCCGGCAGTTCTTC,CASKDTTSGGSRQFF
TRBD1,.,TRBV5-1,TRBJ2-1,TGCGCCAGCAGCTTGGAGGGACAGCCTCACAATGAGCAGTTCTTC,CASSLEGQPHNEQFF
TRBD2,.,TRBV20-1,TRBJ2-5,TGCAGTGCCACCGGGACTAGCGGGGGATACCAAGAGACCCAGTACTTC,CSATGTSGGYQETQYF
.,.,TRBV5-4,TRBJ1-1,TGTGCCAGCAGCCTATCGACAGATAACACTGAAGCTTTCTTT,CASSLSTDNTEAFF
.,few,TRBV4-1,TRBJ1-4,TGCGCCAGCAGCCAAGACGGCTATAATGAAAAACTGTTTTTT,CASSQDGYNEKLFF
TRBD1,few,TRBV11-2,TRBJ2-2,TGTGCCAGCAGCTTAGCTCAGGGGGCCACCGGGGAGCTGTTTTTT,CASSLAQGATGELFF
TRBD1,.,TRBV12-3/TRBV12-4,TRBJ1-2,TGTGCCAGCAGCCGCGGGACAGGGGTCAAGGCTAACTATGGCTACACCTTC,CASSRGTGVKANYGYTF